This T cell receptor beta chain was observed in a study of blood T cell repertoires in COVID-19. Study background: Both acute and convalescent COVID-19 samples were obtained from the United States, Italy and Spain. PBMCs, B-cell-depleted T cells, or T cells were the source of the cDNA or gDNA that made up the material.

Study processing details: Amplification with reference gene primers provided the estimates of nucleated cell counts. Assay used: immunoSEQ multiplex PCR; TCRdb lists only in-frame clones, some missing. V and J calls and clone size follow that table, whereas D and trimming were derived from the DNA. The table has 200,000 or so clones, approximately 80% seen once. The V gene's germline CDR1 is SNHLY and CDR2 FYNNEI. Trimming took 7 bases from V and 1 from J; bases not matched to a gene: 6. This CDR3 spans 14 amino acids. Sequencing used peripheral blood. This receptor was identified in a human donor with acute or convalescent COVID-19. The donor label of this sample is uncertain. V and J are TRBV2 and TRBJ1-1; 7 bases are a match to TRBD1. For the CDR3, the DNA is TGTGCCAGCAAGCTAACAGGGGAGAACACTGAAGCTTTCTTT. This translates into CASKLTGENTEAFF.